Listed below are T cell receptor beta chains from one sample, sequenced in a study of T cells in Graves' hyperthyroidism and ophthalmopathy. One entry per CDR3 protein results from TCRdb running MiXCR on the multiplex PCR reads. In the table there are about 610,000 distinct CDR3 sequences, about 45% of which are singletons. Sequencing was performed on peripheral blood or thyroid tissue (not recorded which). Receptors were obtained from a woman under 30 with Graves' hyperthyroidism. The CDR3 runs from the conserved cysteine through the conserved F or W.

>TRBV11-1
CASSLARDYEQYF
>TRBV4-3
CASSQDFRTVGYEQYF
>TRBV7-2
CASRPTGSLTGELFF
>TRBV7-9
CASSLLGLANSYNEQFF
>TRBV15
CATSSAREDREQYF
>TRBV20-1
CSADSGPYNSPLHF
>TRBV20-1
CSARDVGGALRETQYF
>TRBV29-1
CSVESRGKGAGANVLTF
>TRBV7-3
CASSWGLANVLTF
>TRBV7-2
CASSLLMGFNYGYTF
>TRBV20-1
CSAYRTSGSGELFF
>TRBV30
CAWAKKERETQYF
>TRBV5-6
CASSLEGFGEQYF
>TRBV14
CASSPDRGEAFF
>TRBV2
CASRRGGGAEAFF
>TRBV5-6
CASSLSTGRNNEKLFF
>TRBV2
CASSEYGRGETQYF